The 14 T cell receptor beta chains in this list originate from one sample, sequenced in a study of shared clonotypes between healthy human individuals (dated by TCRdb to between 2020 and 2021). Library generation was performed with the immunoSEQ multiplex PCR assay. TCRdb's version of the immuneACCESS table is confined to in-frame rearrangements and falls short of the full clone set. An unresolved V gene accounts for under half of the shortfall where checked; the remainder is of unknown origin. The sample table records roughly 700,000 clones; less than 95% of these occur just once. The top ten clonotypes cover 30% to 40% of the sample. The sample taken for sequencing was memory CD8+ T cells from PBMCs. Explained via the paper, the cell subset or site label denotes: CD45RO+ cells pooled with CCR7-negative TemRA cells. These receptors all stem from a man aged 18 to 30 in good health. Some clones in this sample may be carry-over from other donors' samples.

The rearrangement links TRBV9 to TRBJ1-1, with a possible D match to TRBD1 (5 bases). The CDR3 consists of 15 residues. V was shortened by 0 bases and J by 11 bases, with 20 bases between the two germline ends. Germline V gene sequence: CDR1 SGDLS, CDR2 YYNGEE. The CDR3 nucleotides read TGTGCCAGCAGCGTAGGGGGACTGGTCAAGGGGAAGGCTTTCTTT. This encodes CASSVGGLVKGKAFF.

As concerns this clone: Additional DNA sequences in this sample encode the identical CDR3. V is TRBV27 and J is TRBJ2-7, with D perhaps matching TRBD1 or TRBD2 (5 bases each). Germline V gives CDR1 MNHEY, CDR2 SMNVEV (reference sequence). V was cut by 4 bases and J by 3 bases, with 13 bases left in between. This CDR3 has 14 amino acids. DNA for the CDR3: TGTGCCAGCAGTTCTCTCGGGACCGTCTACGAGCAGTACTTC. This gives the protein CASSSLGTVYEQYF.

V and J are TRBV7-8 and TRBJ2-3, with D perhaps matching TRBD2 (6 bases). The germline V and J ends were trimmed by 3 bases and 0 bases, with 13 bases remaining between them. Germline assignment: CDR1 SGHVS and CDR2 FQNEAQ. This CDR3 is built from 16 residues. CDR3 sequence: CASSFPVGGSTDTQYF. In DNA form, the CDR3 reads TGTGCCAGCAGCTTTCCAGTCGGAGGGAGCACAGATACGCAGTATTTT.

J is TRBJ2-7 and V is TRBV6-5; 7 bases are shared with TRBD2. The CDR3 is 15 residues long. Per the germline V gene, CDR1 is MNHEY and CDR2 is SVGAGI. V was clipped by 6 bases and J by 7 bases; unmatched bases: 15. The CDR3 here is CASSLSGRHLEEQYF. CDR3 coding DNA: TGTGCCAGCAGCCTTTCCGGGAGGCACTTGGAGGAGCAGTACTTC.

V is TRBV5-1 and J is TRBJ2-7; D unresolved. The germline V and J ends were trimmed by 0 bases and 5 bases, with 12 bases remaining between them. In germline, CDR1 is SGHRS, CDR2 YFSETQ. The CDR3 is 14 residues long. The CDR3 loop reads CASSLGYGYDEQYF. In DNA, the CDR3 is TGCGCCAGCAGCTTGGGCTACGGATACGACGAGCAGTACTTC.

Here the CDR3 reads CASSPSGAESVGLNFYEQYF. CDR3 coding DNA: TGCGCCAGCAGCCCCAGCGGGGCAGAATCTGTGGGACTCAACTTCTACGAGCAGTACTTC. The chain joins TRBV5-1 to TRBJ2-7; 7 nucleotides line up with TRBD2. J gave up 3 bases and V 4 bases, and 25 bases lay outside the gene matches. Germline V CDR1 and CDR2: SGHRS, YFSETQ. The CDR3 consists of 20 residues.

The table lists this clone with a few counts. This chain joins TRBV30 and TRBJ2-5; 14 bases fit TRBD2. Losses at the gene ends were 0 bases for V and 2 bases for J; bases not matched to a gene: 11. Germline V lookup: CDR1 GTSNPN, CDR2 SVGIG (reference sequence). This CDR3 spans 19 amino acids. The CDR3 bases are TGTGCCTGGAGTGTATTCGTCGTTGGGACTAGCGGGAGTCAAGAGACCCAGTACTTC. Protein: CAWSVFVVGTSGSQETQYF. Full variable domain (outside the CDR3, taken from reference TRBV30 and TRBJ2-5): SQTIHQWPATLVQPVGSPLSLECTVEGTSNPNLYWYRQAAGRGLQLLFYSVGIGQISSEVPQNLSASRPQDRQFILSSKKLLLSDSGFYLCAWSVFVVGTSGSQETQYFGPGTRLLVL.

CDR3 loop: CASSSTGRGEYGYTF. The CDR3 DNA reads as TGTGCCAGCAGCTCAACGGGCAGGGGTGAATATGGCTACACCTTC. The V and J genes are TRBV7-6 and TRBJ1-2, with D perhaps matching TRBD1 (6 bases). The CDR3 covers 15 residues. The V end was cut by 4 bases, the J end by 5 bases, with 17 bases between. Germline loops: CDR1 SGHVS, CDR2 FNYEAQ.

The CDR3 loop is CASSLAQGGFDTGELFF. In DNA form, the CDR3 reads TGCGCCAGCAGCTTGGCCCAGGGGGGGTTCGACACCGGGGAGCTGTTTTTT. V gene TRBV5-1 combines with J gene TRBJ2-2; TRBD1 or TRBD2 may be the D gene (7 bases each). Germline CDR1 reads SGHRS; CDR2 reads YFSETQ. V was shortened by 0 bases and J by 3 bases, with 15 bases between the two germline ends. There are 17 residues in the CDR3. The full variable domain, in which reference TRBV5-1 and TRBJ2-2 provide the parts outside the CDR3, is KAGVTQTPRYLIKTRGQQVTLSCSPISGHRSVSWYQQTPGQGLQFLFEYFSETQRNKGNFPGRFSGRQFSNSRSEMNVSTLELGDSALYLCASSLAQGGFDTGELFFGEGSRLTVL.

The rearrangement links TRBV29-1 to TRBJ2-3, with D maybe TRBD1 (6 bases). CDR3 length: 14 residues. V was cut by 5 bases and J by 4 bases, with 16 bases left in between. CDR1 is SQVTM, CDR2 ANQGSEA, per germline. The CDR3 spells CSVLTGLGADTQYF. Written as DNA, the CDR3 is TGCAGCGTTCTGACAGGCCTTGGCGCAGATACGCAGTATTTT.

Only one count was recorded for this clone. The J gene is TRBJ1-2, the V gene TRBV27; D not resolved. Looked up from germline, CDR1 is MNHEY and CDR2 is SMNVEV (reference sequence). This CDR3 is built from 15 residues. Trimming cost V 0 bases and J 4 bases, with 12 bases left between them. In DNA, the CDR3 is TGTGCCAGCAGTTTATCTCGCGGAGGTAGCTATGGCTACACCTTC. This codes for CASSLSRGGSYGYTF.

This clone was seen once. The chain is built from TRBV4-3 and TRBJ2-3; 7 nucleotides agree with TRBD2. Germline CDR1 reads LGHNA; CDR2 reads YSLEER. The CDR3 is 15 amino acids. V shed 0 bases, J shed 3 bases, and the junction held 3 bases outside the gene matches. The CDR3 DNA follows: TGCGCCAGCAGCCAAGATCTTAGCGGGACAGATACGCAGTATTTT. It yields the protein CASSQDLSGTDTQYF.

The chain combines TRBV5-4 with TRBJ1-3; a possible D gene is TRBD1 (5 bases). The V and J ends lost 3 bases and 0 bases respectively, with 13 bases between them. Germline values: CDR1 SGHNT, CDR2 YYREEE (reference sequence). This CDR3 spans 16 amino acids. CDR3 region: CASSWDGELSGNTIYF. As DNA, the CDR3 is TGTGCCAGCAGCTGGGACGGGGAACTCTCTGGAAACACCATATATTTT.

CDR3 sequence reads: CASRRGTAHSYEQYF. Here the CDR3 DNA reads TGTGCCAGCAGACGCGGGACAGCCCACTCCTACGAGCAGTACTTC. This chain links TRBV28 with TRBJ2-7; D may be TRBD1 (7 bases). V was shortened by 6 bases and J by 0 bases, with 15 bases between the two germline ends. The CDR3 is 15 residues long. CDR1 and CDR2 (germline): MDHEN, SYDVKM.